Included here is one TCR beta chain sequence, with context. The data were obtained in a study of blood T cell repertoires in COVID-19. Study in general: Sources were T cells, B-cell-depleted T cells, or PBMCs; the material itself was cDNA or gDNA.

As originally analysed: Nucleated cell counts were estimated from reference gene primer amplification. Using immunoSEQ multiplex PCR, the repertoire was profiled, and TCRdb retains in-frame clones only, with some absent. D and trimming come from the DNA, and the V and J calls and clone size come from that table. The sample contains roughly 96,000 clones, 80% to 85% of which appear only once. CDR1 is LGHDT and CDR2 is YNNKEL in the germline V gene (reference sequence). The CDR3 spans 16 residues. Trimming cost V 2 bases and J 3 bases; bases outside gene matches: 7. The chain has TRBV3-1 (or the pseudogene TRBV3-2) and TRBJ1-3, with 7 bases identical to TRBD1. This receptor was identified in a man in his sixties with acute or convalescent COVID-19. What was sequenced was peripheral blood. The CDR3 sequence: CASSQPDRVFGNTIYF. The DNA for the CDR3 is TGTGCCAGCAGCCAACCAGACAGGGTGTTTGGAAACACCATATATTTT.